This T cell receptor beta chain was identified in a study of T-cell reconstitution after alpha-beta-depleted transplantation in children. Unique molecular identifiers were incorporated during preparation of the TCRbeta library. MiXCR, run by TCRdb on the PCR reads, gives a single entry per CDR3 protein. The profile shows under 400,000 distinct CDR3 sequences, 20% to 30% of them singletons. Germline V lookup: CDR1 DFQATT, CDR2 SNEGSKA (reference sequence). This CDR3 region has 14 residues. J gave up 10 bases and V 2 bases, and 10 bases lay outside the gene matches. The source was PBMCs, mostly from graft donor cells, collected 180 days after TCRalphabeta/CD19-depleted stem cell transplant. The chain uses TRBV20-1 and TRBJ2-1; 8 bases fit TRBD2. The sequence was obtained from a male patient between 10 and 17 years old who had a stem cell transplant for acute lymphoblastic leukemia, so the T cells may come from the graft donor. This CDR3 reads CSARSPRGGDEQFF. The CDR3 DNA is TGCAGTGCTAGAAGTCCTCGGGGGGGAGACGAGCAGTTCTTC.